This T cell receptor beta chain was observed in a study of brain T cells in children with intractable seizures. Study-level points and caveats: Absence of clones before surgery may stem from lower sequencing depth.

Profiling relied on immunoSEQ multiplex PCR, and the TCRdb table lists in-frame clones only, not all of them. This table has about 80,000 clones, about 93% appearing once. The germline V gene encodes CDR1 LNHDA and CDR2 SQIVND (reference sequence). The V and J ends lost 7 bases and 4 bases, in that order; junction bases with no gene match: 2. The length of the CDR3 is 13 residues. Sequencing was limited to surgery cases with top T cell transcript signatures in brain tissue. For this clone: The antigen is unknown.

The sequences come from peripheral blood, collected at surgery. The chain joins TRBV19 to TRBJ2-3; 10 bases map to TRBD1. The source of this sequence is a girl aged 2 to 10 with Rasmussen encephalitis and intractable seizures. The CDR3 DNA follows: TGTGCCAGTATGACAGGGGGCGCAGATACGCAGTATTTT. Translating gives CASMTGGADTQYF.